One sample yielded the 9 T cell receptor beta chains listed below, sequenced in a study of blood T cell repertoires in COVID-19. Using immunoSEQ multiplex PCR, the repertoire was profiled, and TCRdb retains in-frame clones only, with some absent. Of about 260,000 clones in the sample, around 89% were seen once. Material: PBMCs or T cells enriched from blood (not recorded which). These receptor sequences come from a man aged 45-65 years who had been exposed to COVID-19.

This clone was observed once. The V gene is TRBV5-1, the J gene TRBJ2-5; D call uncertain. Germline assignment: CDR1 SGHRS and CDR2 YFSETQ. The germline V and J ends were trimmed by 0 bases and 4 bases, with 13 bases remaining between them. The CDR3 is made up of 15 amino acids. CDR3 sequence: CASSLGHGSRETQYF. The DNA for the CDR3 is TGCGCCAGCAGCTTGGGACACGGCTCACGAGAGACCCAGTACTTC.

The chain links TRBV9 to TRBJ2-7, with D possibly matching TRBD1 (6 bases). CDR3 size: 13 residues. The germline gives CDR1 SGDLS, CDR2 YYNGEE. Between the trimmed V and J ends, which lost 0 bases and 5 bases, there was a span of 9 bases. The CDR3 loop reads CASSVAAGDEQYF. In DNA form, the CDR3 reads TGTGCCAGCAGCGTAGCGGCAGGGGACGAGCAGTACTTC.

This clone appeared once. The chain links TRBV28 to TRBJ2-7; D may be TRBD2 (6 bases). The CDR3 has 11 amino acids. Looked up from germline, CDR1 is MDHEN and CDR2 is SYDVKM. Trimming stripped 8 bases from V and 6 bases from J, with 11 bases between. This CDR3 is CASHRGTEQYF. DNA of the CDR3: TGTGCCAGCCACCGCGGGACCGAGCAGTACTTC.

This sequence joins TRBV5-4 and TRBJ1-5; perhaps TRBD1 as D (5 bases). This CDR3 contains 15 residues. Germline CDR1 and CDR2: SGHNT and YYREEE (reference sequence). V shed 0 bases and J shed 3 bases, with 10 bases lying between them. CDR3 sequence: CASSLGQNTNQPQHF. The CDR3 nucleotides are TGTGCCAGCAGCTTGGGACAGAACACCAATCAGCCCCAGCATTTT.

A few counts support this clone. V and J are TRBV2 and TRBJ2-2; 9 positions agree with TRBD2. Germline V gene data show CDR1 as SNHLY and CDR2 as FYNNEI. The CDR3 spans 13 residues. Germline trimming cut 8 bases from V and 7 bases from J; bases unmatched to any gene: 5. The CDR3 sequence: CASFSGRVGELFF. CDR3 in DNA: TGTGCCAGCTTTAGCGGGAGAGTCGGGGAGCTGTTTTTT.

The chain recombines TRBV2 with TRBJ2-1, with TRBD1 identical over 7 bases. The CDR3 is made up of 14 amino acids. Trimming took 3 bases from V and 2 from J; bases not matched to a gene: 1. The germline CDR1 and CDR2 sequences are SNHLY and FYNNEI. The CDR3 reads CASSEDRTYNEQFF. For the CDR3, the DNA is TGTGCCAGCAGTGAGGACAGGACCTACAATGAGCAGTTCTTC.

This chain connects TRBV5-5 to TRBJ1-4; D perhaps matches TRBD1 (5 bases). The CDR3 sequence is 16 residues long. V gave up 1 base and J gave up 5 bases, with 15 bases separating them. The V gene's germline CDR1 is SGHKS and CDR2 YYEKEE (reference sequence). The CDR3: CASSLLAGPGNEKLFF. CDR3 bases: TGTGCCAGCAGCTTGCTAGCGGGGCCAGGGAATGAAAAACTGTTTTTT.

The V call is TRBV5-1, the J call TRBJ2-1, with D possibly TRBD1 on 5 matching bases. Trimming shortened V by 5 bases and J by 0 bases, and 9 bases separated the two germline ends. CDR3 length: 14 residues. The germline V gene encodes CDR1 SGHRS and CDR2 YFSETQ. The CDR3 region is CASRVGDSYNEQFF. CDR3 nucleotide sequence: TGCGCCAGCAGGGTAGGGGACTCCTACAATGAGCAGTTCTTC. The entire variable domain, with the rest obtained from reference TRBV5-1 and TRBJ2-1, is as follows: KAGVTQTPRYLIKTRGQQVTLSCSPISGHRSVSWYQQTPGQGLQFLFEYFSETQRNKGNFPGRFSGRQFSNSRSEMNVSTLELGDSALYLCASRVGDSYNEQFFGPGTRLTVL.

This rearrangement joins TRBV28 to TRBJ2-7, with D hard to call. Germline CDR1 reads MDHEN; CDR2 reads SYDVKM. Trimming left V 3 bases short and J 0 bases short, with 9 bases between. The CDR3 sequence is 14 residues long. The CDR3 here is CASSFPERSYEQYF. CDR3 coding DNA: TGTGCCAGCAGTTTCCCCGAGCGCTCCTACGAGCAGTACTTC.